This T cell receptor beta chain came from a study of blood T cell repertoires in COVID-19. For the study at large: Spain, Italy and the United States supplied samples that represented acute and convalescent COVID-19. The analysed material was cDNA or gDNA that came from T cells, B-cell-depleted T cells, or PBMCs.

Methods used by the authors: From reference gene primer amplification, estimates of nucleated cell counts were derived. Method: immunoSEQ multiplex PCR; TCRdb's copy keeps in-frame clones and lacks some. V and J calls and clone size are given by that table; D and trimming were obtained from the DNA. The sample has 250,000 or so clones, around 88% seen once. The TCR was taken from a man older than 75 with acute or convalescent COVID-19. The sequenced sample consisted of peripheral blood.

CDR3 bases: TGTGCCAGCAGGCTGGACAGCTCCTCCTACGAGCAGTACTTC. This gives the protein CASRLDSSSYEQYF. This chain joins TRBV5-4 and TRBJ2-7, with a possible D match to TRBD1 (6 bases). There are 14 residues in the CDR3. Germline V CDR1 and CDR2: SGHNT, YYREEE (reference sequence). V was shortened by 5 bases and J by 0 bases, with 12 bases between the two germline ends. Full variable domain (rest looked up from reference TRBV5-4 and TRBJ2-7): ETGVTQSPTHLIKTRGQQVTLRCSSQSGHNTVSWYQQALGQGPQFIFQYYREEENGRGNFPPRFSGLQFPNYSSELNVNALELDDSALYLCASRLDSSSYEQYFGPGTRLTVT.